These 3 T cell receptor beta chains were sequenced from one sample in a study of shared clonotypes between healthy human individuals. Assay: immunoSEQ multiplex PCR; the TCRdb copy retains only in-frame clones and omits some. The top ten hold approximately 1.1% of the sample, which has over a million clones, more than 95% seen once. The sample comprised naive CD4+ T cells sorted from blood. The subset denotes: CD45RA+ positively selected. These TCRs come from a man in his thirties or forties in good health.

The rearrangement links TRBV5-1 to TRBJ1-2, with D perhaps TRBD1 (6 bases). V was trimmed by 1 base and J by 6 bases, leaving 10 bases between them. The CDR3 has 13 residues. Germline assignment: CDR1 SGHRS and CDR2 YFSETQ. The CDR3 coding sequence is TGCGCCAGCAGCTTGAGGCCAGGGGATGGCTACACCTTC. Its translation: CASSLRPGDGYTF.

This rearrangement joins TRBV9 to TRBJ2-1, with TRBD2 identical over 15 bases. CDR3 length: 15 residues. The J segment lost 9 bases and the V segment lost 2 bases, leaving 3 bases of the junction unmatched. Germline values: CDR1 SGDLS, CDR2 YYNGEE. As DNA, the CDR3 is TGTGCCAGCAGCGTGCGGGGACTAGCGGGAGGTGAGCAGTTCTTC. It translates to CASSVRGLAGGEQFF. The full variable domain, with the rest looked up from reference TRBV9 and TRBJ2-1, is DSGVTQTPKHLITATGQRVTLRCSPRSGDLSVYWYQQSLDQGLQFLIQYYNGEERAKGNILERFSAQQFPDLHSELNLSSLELGDSALYFCASSVRGLAGGEQFFGPGTRLTVL.

The V and J genes are TRBV6-1 and TRBJ1-5; D unresolved. The germline V and J ends were trimmed by 8 bases and 5 bases, with 13 bases remaining between them. The CDR3 totals 13 residues. From germline, CDR1 is MNHNS and CDR2 SASEGT. The CDR3: CASGSFVDQPQHF. The CDR3 DNA reads TGTGCCAGCGGAAGTTTTGTCGATCAGCCCCAGCATTTT.